This is a list of T cell receptor beta chains from one sample in a study of CD8 T cells in Susac syndrome. TCRdb processed the immunoSEQ multiplex PCR reads anew with MiXCR; each CDR3 protein has one entry. The table has fewer than 200,000 distinct CDR3 sequences, 85% to 95% seen once. The sequenced sample consisted of CD8+ T cells from PBMCs. These receptors were collected from a human donor with multiple sclerosis. CDR3s include the opening cysteine and the closing phenylalanine or tryptophan. Fields, in order: D gene, V gene, J gene, clone size, CDR3 DNA, CDR3 protein. A D gene is named only where the DNA matches it firmly. The listing skips clone size in some rows; elsewhere it reads once, few, many or a size class.

>-|TRBV5-6|TRBJ1-4|-
TGTGCCAGCAGCTTACAGGCGGACGGTGAAAAACTGTTTTTT
CASSLQADGEKLFF
>TRBD1|TRBV28|TRBJ1-2|-
TGTGCCAGCAGTTTTTTGACAGGGGGCTATGGCTACACCTTC
CASSFLTGGYGYTF
>TRBD2|TRBV20-1|TRBJ2-7|-
TGCAGTGCTAGAGAGACTAGCGGTACCTCCTACGAGCAGTACTTC
CSARETSGTSYEQYF
>-|TRBV4-1|TRBJ2-7|-
TGCGCCAGCAGCCAAGAGATAAGGGGGGCAGGGTACGAGCAGTACTTC
CASSQEIRGAGYEQYF
>TRBD2|TRBV6-2/TRBV6-3|TRBJ2-7|-
TGTGCCAGCAGTTCGAGGACTAGCACCACGTACTTC
CASSSRTSTTYF
>-|TRBV5-6|TRBJ2-2|-
TGTGCCAGCAGCTTGACTAGCAACACCGGGGAGCTGTTTTTT
CASSLTSNTGELFF
>-|TRBV29-1|TRBJ1-1|-
TGCAGCGTTGAAGCGTGGGCGGAGAACACTGAAGCTTTCTTT
CSVEAWAENTEAFF
>TRBD2|TRBV20-1|TRBJ2-7|-
TGCAGTGCATCCCCGGGACTAGCGGCGTTAAGCTCCTACGAGCAGTACTTC
CSASPGLAALSSYEQYF
>-|TRBV29-1|TRBJ1-1|-
TGCAGCGTTGTTGCTGGTAATGAAGCTTTCTTT
CSVVAGNEAFF
>TRBD2|TRBV12-3/TRBV12-4|TRBJ2-5|-
TGTGCCAGCAGTTTCGCGGGGGGGCCTCACGAGACCCAGTACTTC
CASSFAGGPHETQYF
>TRBD2|TRBV9|TRBJ2-5|-
TGTGCCAGCAGCGCAAGGACTAGCGCACAAGAGACCCAGTACTTC
CASSARTSAQETQYF
>TRBD2|TRBV27|TRBJ2-5|-
TGTGCCAGCAGTCGAACTAGCGGGATGCAGACCCAGTACTTC
CASSRTSGMQTQYF
>-|TRBV14|TRBJ2-1|-
TGTGCCAGCAGCCAAGTCGGCAGGGGTAATGAGCAGTTCTTC
CASSQVGRGNEQFF
>-|TRBV23-1|TRBJ2-1|-
TGCGCCAGACTAACAAGGGGGGGATGGTGCTACAATGAGCAGTTCTTC
CARLTRGGWCYNEQFF
>-|TRBV20-1|TRBJ2-7|-
TGCAGTGCCCGGGGACCCAACTCGGGGGAGCAGTACTTC
CSARGPNSGEQYF
>TRBD2|TRBV27|TRBJ2-1|-
TGTGCCAGCAGTTTGATTAGCGGGAATGAGCAGTTCTTC
CASSLISGNEQFF
>-|TRBV4-1|TRBJ1-1|-
TGCGCCAGCAGCCACGGGGGGACTGAAGCTTTCTTT
CASSHGGTEAFF
>-|TRBV12-3/TRBV12-4|TRBJ2-5|-
TGTGCCAGCAGTTCCAGCCTAATAGCAGAGACCCAGTACTTC
CASSSSLIAETQYF
>-|TRBV6-5|TRBJ1-2|once
TGTGCCAGCAGTTACTCATGGGGGGTAGATGGCTACACCTTC
CASSYSWGVDGYTF
>TRBD1|TRBV7-3|TRBJ2-2|-
TGTGCCAGCCGACGCGGACAGGGTACCGGGGAGCTGTTTTTT
CASRRGQGTGELFF